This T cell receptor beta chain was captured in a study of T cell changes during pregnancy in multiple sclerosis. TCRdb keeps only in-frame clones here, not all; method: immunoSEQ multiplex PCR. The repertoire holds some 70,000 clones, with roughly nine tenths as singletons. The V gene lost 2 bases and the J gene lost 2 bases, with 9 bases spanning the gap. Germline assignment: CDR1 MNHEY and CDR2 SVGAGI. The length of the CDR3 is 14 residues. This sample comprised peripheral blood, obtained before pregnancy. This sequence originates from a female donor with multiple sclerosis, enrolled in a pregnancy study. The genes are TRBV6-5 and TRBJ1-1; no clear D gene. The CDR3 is CASSYREFNTEAFF. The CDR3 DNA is TGTGCCAGCAGTTACCGCGAGTTTAACACTGAAGCTTTCTTT.